The 19 T cell receptor beta chains below were found in one sample sequenced in a study of Graves' ophthalmopathy and Graves' hyperthyroidism (dated by TCRdb to 2016 to 2019). TCRdb shows the sequencer as Illumina HiSeq 2000. TCR beta CDR3 regions were amplified from RNA transcripts for repertoire sequencing. The first round was an RT-PCR using HTBI primers with the Qiagen OneStep RT-PCR kit, and this first round was followed by a second-round multiplex PCR, then size selection and purification. Starting from the raw public reads, TCRdb applied fastp trimming at Q25, assembled clones with MiXCR and retained in-frame beta chains. Records with the same CDR3 protein are collapsed into one entry carrying the most frequent genes and DNA. For this sample there are about 410,000 distinct CDR3 sequences; about a sixth appear just once. The ten largest clones add up to around 1.5% of the sample. Sequenced sample: peripheral blood. These receptors were obtained from a woman between 18 and 30 years old with Graves' ophthalmopathy. Donor details come from another sample of the same person, matched by shared clones.

The chain is built from TRBV11-2 and TRBJ1-2; TRBD1 is a possible D gene (5 bases). The CDR3 extends over 13 amino acids. Germline V gives CDR1 SGHAT, CDR2 FQNNGV. V lost 2 bases to trimming and J lost 8 bases, with 12 bases between them. The CDR3 loop is CASSLRAGWGYTF. The CDR3 DNA is TGTGCCAGCAGCTTAAGGGCAGGGTGGGGCTACACCTTC.

This clonotype was observed a few times. The genes are TRBV6-2 or TRBV6-3 and TRBJ2-7; D possibly matches TRBD1 or TRBD2 (5 bases each). The CDR3 length is 16 residues. Germline-derived CDR1 and CDR2 are MNHEY and SVGEGT. Trimming took off 5 bases at V and 2 bases at J, with 19 bases between the two ends. The CDR3 reads CASSPRGDPKAYEQYF. The CDR3 region has the DNA TGTGCCAGCAGTCCCCGAGGGGATCCAAAAGCCTACGAGCAGTACTTC.

This clonotype was observed many times. The rearrangement links TRBV6-1 to TRBJ1-3; the match to TRBD1 covers 7 bases. The germline V gene has CDR1 MNHNS and CDR2 SASEGT. Germline trimming cut 4 bases from V and 0 bases from J; bases unmatched to any gene: 6. The CDR3 has 16 residues. CDR3 protein: CASSADRVLSGNTIYF. The CDR3 bases are TGTGCCAGCAGTGCCGACAGGGTCCTCTCTGGAAACACCATATATTTT.

The chain links TRBV7-6 to TRBJ1-2; maybe TRBD1 (6 bases). There are 16 residues in the CDR3. V was trimmed by 6 bases and J by 2 bases, leaving 19 bases between them. The germline V gene has CDR1 SGHVS and CDR2 FNYEAQ. CDR3 region: CASSRGGGPDNYGYTF. The DNA for the CDR3 is TGTGCCAGCAGTCGTGGCGGGGGGCCCGACAACTATGGCTACACCTTC. The full variable domain, completed using reference TRBV7-6 and TRBJ1-2, is GAGVSQSPRYKVTKRGQDVALRCDPISGHVSLYWYRQALGQGPEFLTYFNYEAQQDKSGLPNDRFSAERPEGSISTLTIQRTEQRDSAMYRCASSRGGGPDNYGYTFGSGTRLTVV.

This clonotype has ten or more counts. The chain couples TRBV15 to TRBJ1-1; D not resolved. Germline loops: CDR1 LNHNV, CDR2 YYDKDF (reference sequence). The V end lost 0 bases, the J end lost 1 base, and 9 bases lay between the germline ends. The CDR3 is made up of 15 amino acids. DNA for the CDR3: TGTGCCACCAGCAGAGAGGGCAGGCCGAACACTGAAGCTTTCTTT. Protein sequence: CATSREGRPNTEAFF.

This clonotype was counted only a few times. This CDR3 reads CASSPREGGGFYEQYF. CDR3 bases: TGTGCCAGCAGCCCCCGTGAAGGTGGGGGCTTTTACGAGCAGTACTTC. This rearrangement joins TRBV7-9 to TRBJ2-7; D is possibly TRBD1 (6 bases). Per the germline V gene, CDR1 is SEHNR and CDR2 is FQNEAQ (reference sequence). CDR3 length equals 16 residues. The V gene lost 5 bases and the J gene lost 4 bases, with 21 bases spanning the gap.

This clonotype was observed at least ten times. The chain uses TRBV28 and TRBJ2-7; the D gene is possibly TRBD1 (5 bases). The CDR3 spans 11 residues. Germline V gene sequence: CDR1 MDHEN, CDR2 SYDVKM. Trimming left V 7 bases short and J 5 bases short, with 9 bases between. The DNA of the CDR3 is TGTGCCAGCATCCAGGGCCACGAGCAGTACTTC. Translated: CASIQGHEQYF.

This chain joins TRBV6-1 and TRBJ2-7; D not resolved. The CDR3 loop spans 14 amino acids. Germline CDR1 and CDR2: MNHNS and SASEGT. V was shortened by 1 base and J by 6 bases, with 13 bases between the two germline ends. The CDR3 loop is CASSEVAQKPEQYF. DNA for the CDR3: TGTGCCAGCAGTGAAGTTGCCCAGAAACCCGAGCAGTACTTC.

There are many counts of this clonotype. The V gene is TRBV5-1, the J gene TRBJ2-7; D might be TRBD2 (5 bases). Germline assignment: CDR1 SGHRS and CDR2 YFSETQ. This CDR3 is 14 amino acids long. Trimming took off 0 bases at V and 2 bases at J, with 9 bases between the two ends. The CDR3 region is CASSLDGGPYEQYF. The DNA for the CDR3 is TGCGCCAGCAGCTTGGATGGCGGGCCCTACGAGCAGTACTTC.

The table lists this clonotype with many counts. The chain employs TRBV12-3 or TRBV12-4 and TRBJ2-5; weak D call: TRBD2 (5 bases). The ends were cut back, 2 bases at V and 4 bases at J, with 14 bases in the middle. The CDR3 covers 15 residues. The CDR3 DNA follows: TGTGCCAGCAGTTTAATACCAGGAGGAGGAGAGACCCAGTACTTC. This translates into CASSLIPGGGETQYF.

This clonotype was detected many times. The genes are TRBV7-2 and TRBJ2-5; 7 positions agree with TRBD1. CDR3 size: 15 residues. V trimming: 3 bases; J trimming: 2 bases; junction bases outside the gene matches: 6. The V gene's germline CDR1 is SGHTA and CDR2 FQGNSA. CDR3 nucleotide sequence: TGTGCCAGCAGCTTCCGACAGGGCTCACAAGAGACCCAGTACTTC. This sequence encodes CASSFRQGSQETQYF.

The chain recombines TRBV7-9 with TRBJ2-7, with D unclear. V was clipped by 3 bases and J by 4 bases, with 10 bases between them. Germline CDR1 and CDR2: SEHNR and FQNEAQ (reference sequence). This CDR3 comprises 13 residues. In DNA, the CDR3 is TGTGCCAGCAGCTTGGCCGAGGTTTACGAGCAGTACTTC. Residues: CASSLAEVYEQYF.

This clonotype was counted many times. V is TRBV12-3 or TRBV12-4 and J is TRBJ2-7; 7 bases are shared with TRBD1. The CDR3 has 15 amino acids. Trimming cost V 2 bases and J 0 bases; bases outside gene matches: 4. CDR3 amino acids: CASSLLQGFSYEQYF. CDR3 sequence (DNA): TGTGCCAGCAGTTTACTACAGGGGTTCTCCTACGAGCAGTACTTC.

This clonotype was seen at least ten times. The chain joins TRBV20-1 to TRBJ2-7, with D unresolved. V was trimmed by 3 bases and J by 6 bases, leaving 12 bases between them. This CDR3 has 12 residues. Germline V CDR1 and CDR2: DFQATT, SNEGSKA (reference sequence). The DNA of the CDR3 is TGCAGTGCTAGTCCCCCCATAAGCGAGCAGTACTTC. It encodes CSASPPISEQYF.

This clonotype was seen ten or more times. The rearrangement uses TRBV5-1 and TRBJ1-1; 7 nucleotides agree with TRBD1. This CDR3 region has 16 residues. Per the germline V gene, CDR1 is SGHRS and CDR2 is YFSETQ. With V trimmed by 0 bases and J by 0 bases, 5 bases remained unmatched. As DNA, the CDR3 is TGCGCCAGCAGCTTGGCGGGACAGCCGGTGAACACTGAAGCTTTCTTT. Translating gives CASSLAGQPVNTEAFF.

Many counts were recorded for this clonotype. V gene TRBV7-8 combines with J gene TRBJ2-5; TRBD1 matches at 7 bases. The CDR3 is 14 residues long. Germline lookup yields CDR1 SGHVS and CDR2 FQNEAQ. V was clipped by 1 base and J by 5 bases; unmatched bases: 4. The CDR3 spells CASSLGGGRETQYF. For the CDR3, the DNA is TGTGCCAGCAGCTTAGGAGGGGGCAGGGAGACCCAGTACTTC. Drawing the rest from reference TRBV7-8 and TRBJ2-5, the complete variable domain is GAGVSQSPRYKVAKRGQDVALRCDPISGHVSLFWYQQALGQGPEFLTYFQNEAQLDKSGLPSDRFFAERPEGSVSTLKIQRTQQEDSAVYLCASSLGGGRETQYFGPGTRLLVL.

The chain uses TRBV11-3 and TRBJ1-1; weak D call: TRBD1 (5 bases). There are 13 residues in the CDR3. V lost 11 bases, J lost 3 bases, and 16 bases lay in between. The germline V gene has CDR1 SGHNT and CDR2 YENEEA. DNA of the CDR3: TGTGCCGTCAGGGCCCTAGTAGACACTGAAGCTTTCTTT. It codes for CAVRALVDTEAFF. The full variable domain, rest sourced from reference TRBV11-3 and TRBJ1-1, is EAGVVQSPRYKIIEKKQPVAFWCNPISGHNTLYWYLQNLGQGPELLIRYENEEAVDDSQLPKDRFSAERLKGVDSTLKIQPAELGDSAVYLCAVRALVDTEAFFGQGTRLTVV.

This clonotype was counted at least ten times. The chain is built from TRBV9 and TRBJ1-2; TRBD1 matches at 7 bases. Germline CDR1 and CDR2: SGDLS and YYNGEE. Trimming removed 3 bases from V and 2 bases from J; junction bases left unmatched: 10. The CDR3 contains 16 residues. CDR3 residues: CASSGQGQMQNYGYTF. CDR3 DNA sequence: TGTGCCAGCAGCGGACAGGGACAGATGCAGAACTATGGCTACACCTTC.

This clonotype was seen repeatedly, ten times or more. This chain links TRBV30 with TRBJ2-2; 7 nucleotides align to TRBD2. Germline values: CDR1 GTSNPN, CDR2 SVGIG (reference sequence). Trimming removed 7 bases from V and 0 bases from J; junction bases left unmatched: 8. There are 15 residues in the CDR3. The CDR3 loop is CAFWGGLTNTGELFF. In nucleotides, the CDR3 is TGTGCCTTTTGGGGGGGACTAACGAACACCGGGGAGCTGTTTTTT.